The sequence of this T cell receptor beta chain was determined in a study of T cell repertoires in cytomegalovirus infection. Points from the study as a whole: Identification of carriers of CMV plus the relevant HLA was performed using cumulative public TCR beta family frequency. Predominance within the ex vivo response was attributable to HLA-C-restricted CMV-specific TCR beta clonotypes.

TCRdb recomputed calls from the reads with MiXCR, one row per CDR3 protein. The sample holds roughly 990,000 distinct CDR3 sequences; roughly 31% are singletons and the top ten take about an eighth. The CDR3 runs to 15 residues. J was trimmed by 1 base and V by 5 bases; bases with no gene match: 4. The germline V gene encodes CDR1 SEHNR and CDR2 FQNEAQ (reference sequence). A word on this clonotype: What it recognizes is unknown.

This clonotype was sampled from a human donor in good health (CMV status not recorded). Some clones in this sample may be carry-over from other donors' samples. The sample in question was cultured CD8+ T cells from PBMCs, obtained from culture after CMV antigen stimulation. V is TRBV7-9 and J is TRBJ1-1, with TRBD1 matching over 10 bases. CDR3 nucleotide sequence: TGTGCCAGCAGCCGAGACAGGGGGCAGAACACTGAAGCTTTCTTT. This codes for CASSRDRGQNTEAFF.